The 27 T cell receptor beta chains reported below all come from one sample, sequenced in a study of CD8 T cells in Susac syndrome. cDNA came from roughly 0.47 to 1 ug RNA primed by random hexamers. TCRdb ran MiXCR on the immunoSEQ multiplex PCR reads and lists one entry per CDR3 protein. Of more than 150,000 distinct CDR3 sequences listed, roughly 95% are singletons. Sequencing was carried out using CD4+ T cells from PBMCs. The receptors derive from a human donor with Susac syndrome.

The CDR3 sequence: CASSQEVEGISGANVLTF. CDR3 nucleotides: TGCGCCAGCAGCCAAGAAGTAGAGGGTATCTCTGGGGCCAACGTCCTGACTTTC. The chain recombines TRBV4-1 with TRBJ2-6; D may be TRBD2 (5 bases). The CDR3 contains 18 residues. The germline CDR1 and CDR2 sequences are MGHRA and YSYEKL. Trimming removed 0 bases from V and 0 bases from J, with 12 bases in between.

This rearrangement joins TRBV2 to TRBJ2-7; tentatively, D is TRBD1 or TRBD2 (6 bases each). Trimming took 7 bases from V and 1 from J, leaving 11 bases between them. The germline CDR1 and CDR2 sequences are SNHLY and FYNNEI. The CDR3 length is 13 residues. CDR3 in DNA: TGTGCCAGCACGCGGGACACATCCTACGAGCAGTACTTC. This codes for CASTRDTSYEQYF. Looking up the rest from reference TRBV2 and TRBJ2-7 gives the full variable domain: EPEVTQTPSHQVTQMGQEVILRCVPISNHLYFYWYRQILGQKVEFLVSFYNNEISEKSEIFDDQFSVERPDGSNFTLKIRSTKLEDSAMYFCASTRDTSYEQYFGPGTRLTVT.

The chain joins TRBV30 to TRBJ2-5, with 9 positions matching TRBD2. Germline lookup yields CDR1 GTSNPN and CDR2 SVGIG (reference sequence). The CDR3 has 14 residues. V gave up 0 bases and J gave up 2 bases; unmatched junction bases: 1. The CDR3 is CAWSVGLAQETQYF. DNA of the CDR3: TGTGCCTGGAGTGTAGGACTAGCGCAAGAGACCCAGTACTTC.

The V call is TRBV5-4, the J call TRBJ2-1; TRBD2 matches 9 bases. The CDR3 has 15 amino acids. Germline CDR1 and CDR2: SGHNT and YYREEE (reference sequence). Losses at the gene ends were 4 bases for V and 4 bases for J; bases not matched to a gene: 6. The CDR3 region is CASSLSSGEYNEQFF. In nucleotides, the CDR3 is TGTGCCAGCAGCCTATCTAGCGGGGAGTACAATGAGCAGTTCTTC.

This chain connects TRBV5-6 to TRBJ1-6; D perhaps matches TRBD1 (6 bases). The CDR3 spans 14 residues. Trimming shortened V by 2 bases and J by 10 bases, and 13 bases separated the two germline ends. CDR1 and CDR2 from the germline V gene are SGHDT and YYEEEE. The CDR3 DNA sequence: TGTGCCAGCAGCTTTGGGACAATAAGCTCACCCCTCCACTTT. Translated: CASSFGTISSPLHF.

The CDR3 reads CASSFLTEARTQYF. The CDR3 DNA is TGCGCCAGCAGCTTTTTAACGGAAGCACGGACCCAGTACTTC. The gene calls are TRBV5-1 and TRBJ2-5; D uncertain. Trimming stripped 2 bases from V and 7 bases from J, with 15 bases between. Looked up from germline, CDR1 is SGHRS and CDR2 is YFSETQ. The CDR3 is 14 residues long.

V and J are TRBV5-1 and TRBJ2-7, with 10 bases lining up with TRBD1. CDR1 SGHRS and CDR2 YFSETQ come from the germline V gene. The CDR3 sequence is 14 residues long. V trimming: 3 bases; J trimming: 2 bases; junction bases outside the gene matches: 2. CDR3 in amino acids: CASSSTGGTYEQYF. The CDR3 nucleotides read TGCGCCAGCAGCTCGACAGGGGGCACCTACGAGCAGTACTTC.

This sequence joins TRBV12-3 or TRBV12-4 and TRBJ1-2; possibly TRBD1 for D (5 bases). Trimming shortened V by 6 bases and J by 8 bases, and 13 bases separated the two germline ends. The CDR3 sequence is 12 residues long. DNA of the CDR3: TGTGCCAGCAGCCTGGGGGGGGAAGGCTACACCTTC. Protein sequence: CASSLGGEGYTF.

This chain connects TRBV6-2 or TRBV6-3 to TRBJ1-5; TRBD1 aligns across 10 bases. This CDR3 spans 14 amino acids. V lost 8 bases and J lost 3; bases outside the gene matches: 4. Germline values: CDR1 MNHEY, CDR2 SVGEGT. CDR3 DNA sequence: TGTGCCAGCGCCGGGACAGGGGACAATCAGCCCCAGCATTTT. Residues: CASAGTGDNQPQHF.

The chain links TRBV27 to TRBJ1-1, with D uncertain. The germline V and J ends were trimmed by 3 bases and 1 base, with 18 bases remaining between them. CDR3 length: 17 amino acids. Germline CDR1 MNHEY, CDR2 SMNVEV (reference sequence). In DNA form, the CDR3 reads TGTGCCAGCAGTTTGTCCCCGGTCCGTATGAGGAACACTGAAGCTTTCTTT. Amino acids: CASSLSPVRMRNTEAFF.

The gene calls are TRBV9 and TRBJ1-3; D remains ambiguous. Trimming stripped 3 bases from V and 0 bases from J, with 7 bases between. CDR1 is SGDLS and CDR2 is YYNGEE in the germline V gene. This CDR3 is built from 14 residues. The CDR3 loop is CASSAGYSGNTIYF. The CDR3, as DNA: TGTGCCAGCAGCGCGGGGTACTCTGGAAACACCATATATTTT.

The V call is TRBV6-1, the J call TRBJ2-4; possibly TRBD2 for D (6 bases). The CDR3 has 17 residues. With 6 bases removed from V and 3 bases from J, the gap between germline ends came to 21 bases. Germline V lookup: CDR1 MNHNS, CDR2 SASEGT. CDR3 region: CASRPTSEGYGKNIQYF. The CDR3 bases are TGTGCCAGCAGACCCACATCGGAGGGATATGGCAAAAACATTCAGTACTTC.

The chain employs TRBV6-2 or TRBV6-3 and TRBJ2-3; 12 nucleotides line up with TRBD2. This CDR3 has 16 amino acids. CDR1 is MNHEY and CDR2 is SVGEGT in the germline V gene. The trim removed 5 bases at V and 3 bases at J, leaving 6 bases unmatched. CDR3 sequence (DNA): TGTGCCAGCAGTAGAGCCGGGACTAGCGGGACAGATACGCAGTATTTT. Protein product: CASSRAGTSGTDTQYF.

This chain joins TRBV12-3 or TRBV12-4 and TRBJ2-1; the match to TRBD2 covers 9 bases. The CDR3 is 22 amino acids. V was pared by 2 bases and J by 0 bases, with 20 bases of the junction left unmatched. In DNA, the CDR3 is TGTGCCAGCAGTTTAAGGGTCATGGTCAGCGTGGATAGCGGGAGCTCCTACAATGAGCAGTTCTTC. Translating it yields CASSLRVMVSVDSGSSYNEQFF.

The rearrangement joins TRBV9 to TRBJ1-5; possibly TRBD1 for D (5 bases). Trimming took 5 bases from V and 3 from J, leaving 12 bases between them. The CDR3 runs to 14 residues. Germline CDR1 is SGDLS and CDR2 is YYNGEE. The DNA for the CDR3 is TGTGCCAGCAGTGCCACAGGTGTCAATCAGCCCCAGCATTTT. Its translation: CASSATGVNQPQHF.

The chain employs TRBV15 and TRBJ2-5, with a tentative D call TRBD1 (6 bases). CDR1 and CDR2 from the germline V gene are LNHNV and YYDKDF (reference sequence). V was clipped by 1 base and J by 5 bases, with 8 bases between them. This CDR3 is 13 amino acids long. CDR3 DNA: TGTGCCACCAGCAGAGGGCAGGGGGAGACCCAGTACTTC. Protein: CATSRGQGETQYF.

The chain combines TRBV14 with TRBJ1-6, with no clear D. The CDR3 has 12 residues. CDR1 SGHDN and CDR2 FVKESK come from the germline V gene. The V end was cut by 0 bases, the J end by 10 bases, with 4 bases between. The CDR3 loop reads CASSQETSPLHF. The DNA for the CDR3 is TGTGCCAGCAGCCAAGAGACCTCACCCCTCCACTTT.

J is TRBJ1-5 and V is TRBV20-1; D is undetermined. Trimming took off 3 bases at V and 2 bases at J, with 8 bases between the two ends. Germline CDR1 DFQATT, CDR2 SNEGSKA (reference sequence). This CDR3 region has 13 residues. The DNA of the CDR3 is TGCAGTGCTAGTCGGCAGGGCAATCAGCCCCAGCATTTT. It translates to CSASRQGNQPQHF.

The chain links TRBV15 to TRBJ1-1; D might be TRBD1 (5 bases). In germline, CDR1 is LNHNV, CDR2 YYDKDF (reference sequence). V lost 3 bases and J lost 1, with 9 bases in between. The CDR3 is 14 amino acids. The CDR3 DNA is TGTGCCACCAGCAGTACCGGACAGAACACTGAAGCTTTCTTT. Amino acids: CATSSTGQNTEAFF.

J is TRBJ2-7 and V is TRBV20-1; 9 nucleotides line up with TRBD1. The V gene's germline CDR1 is DFQATT and CDR2 SNEGSKA (reference sequence). This CDR3 has 14 residues. Trimming took 0 bases from V and 3 from J; bases not matched to a gene: 3. The CDR3 loop reads CSAREGQGIYEQYF. The DNA of the CDR3 is TGCAGTGCTAGAGAGGGACAGGGAATCTACGAGCAGTACTTC.

The chain's CDR3 is CASSLEVADPSYNEQFF. CDR3 nucleotide sequence: TGTGCCAGCAGCTTGGAGGTAGCGGACCCCTCCTACAATGAGCAGTTCTTC. The chain couples TRBV5-4 to TRBJ2-1, with D maybe TRBD2 (6 bases). The CDR3 loop spans 17 amino acids. Per germline, CDR1 SGHNT and CDR2 YYREEE (reference sequence). V lost 0 bases, J lost 0 bases, and 13 bases lay in between.

This chain uses TRBV7-8 with TRBJ2-4; D is perhaps TRBD1 (6 bases). Germline-derived CDR1 and CDR2 are SGHVS and FQNEAQ. The length of the CDR3 is 13 residues. The ends were cut back, 3 bases at V and 7 bases at J, with 10 bases in the middle. CDR3 DNA: TGTGCCAGCAGCTTCCTACAGGGTAACATTCAGTACTTC. Translating gives CASSFLQGNIQYF.

CDR3: CASSPGLAGNNNEQFF. The CDR3, as DNA: TGTGCCAGCAGTCCCGGACTAGCGGGCAACAACAATGAGCAGTTCTTC. V usage is TRBV28 and J usage is TRBJ2-1; TRBD2 agrees at 11 bases. This CDR3 has 16 amino acids. V gave up 5 bases and J gave up 5 bases; unmatched junction bases: 8. The germline gives CDR1 MDHEN, CDR2 SYDVKM.

The chain is built from TRBV6-2 or TRBV6-3 and TRBJ2-3; possibly TRBD2 for D (5 bases). The CDR3 contains 12 residues. V was shortened by 4 bases and J by 6 bases, with 8 bases between the two germline ends. Germline V gene lookup returns CDR1 MNHEY and CDR2 SVGEGT. The chain's CDR3 is CASSSRGDTQYF. Here the CDR3 DNA reads TGTGCCAGCAGTTCGCGAGGGGATACGCAGTATTTT.

This chain uses TRBV30 with TRBJ2-3, with D perhaps matching TRBD1 (6 bases). Germline CDR1 reads GTSNPN; CDR2 reads SVGIG (reference sequence). Trimming took 3 bases from V and 4 from J, leaving 14 bases between them. The CDR3 runs to 14 residues. CDR3 DNA sequence: TGTGCCTGGAGCGTTCCAGGGGTCCCAGATACGCAGTATTTT. This gives the protein CAWSVPGVPDTQYF. The full variable domain, in which reference TRBV30 and TRBJ2-3 provide the parts outside the CDR3, is SQTIHQWPATLVQPVGSPLSLECTVEGTSNPNLYWYRQAAGRGLQLLFYSVGIGQISSEVPQNLSASRPQDRQFILSSKKLLLSDSGFYLCAWSVPGVPDTQYFGPGTRLTVL.

This chain connects TRBV4-3 to TRBJ2-5; D ambiguous. The CDR3 loop spans 15 amino acids. The ends were cut back, 0 bases at V and 8 bases at J, with 16 bases in the middle. CDR1 and CDR2 (germline): LGHNA, YSLEER. Here the CDR3 reads CASSQDWSARVTQYF. CDR3 bases: TGCGCCAGCAGCCAAGATTGGTCGGCCCGGGTTACCCAGTACTTC.

The chain employs TRBV2 and TRBJ2-1; TRBD2 aligns across 9 bases. CDR1 is SNHLY and CDR2 is FYNNEI in the germline V gene. This CDR3 region has 14 residues. V lost 4 bases, J lost 9 bases, and 7 bases stayed unmatched. Here the CDR3 reads CASSGSGRFAEQFF. The CDR3, as DNA: TGTGCCAGCAGTGGCAGCGGGAGGTTCGCTGAGCAGTTCTTC. Using reference TRBV2 and TRBJ2-1 for the parts outside the CDR3, the full variable domain is EPEVTQTPSHQVTQMGQEVILRCVPISNHLYFYWYRQILGQKVEFLVSFYNNEISEKSEIFDDQFSVERPDGSNFTLKIRSTKLEDSAMYFCASSGSGRFAEQFFGPGTRLTVL.